A single T cell receptor beta chain is shown here with its context. This record belongs to a study of neurological immune-mediated disorders. The germline CDR1 and CDR2 sequences are MDHEN and SYDVKM. The V segment lost 4 bases and the J segment 9 bases; nucleotides outside the gene matches: 6. The CDR3 totals 14 residues. TCRdb used MiXCR to reprocess the 5' RACE reads, holding one entry per CDR3 protein. This sample has about 87,000 distinct CDR3 sequences, with around 3.5% found just once. The source material was PBMCs. This receptor was obtained from a woman in her forties or fifties with multiple sclerosis. The chain combines TRBV28 with TRBJ1-6, with 7 positions matching TRBD1. The CDR3 DNA reads TGTGCCAGCAGTTATCGGGACAGAATTTCACCCCTCCACTTT. Its protein product is CASSYRDRISPLHF.